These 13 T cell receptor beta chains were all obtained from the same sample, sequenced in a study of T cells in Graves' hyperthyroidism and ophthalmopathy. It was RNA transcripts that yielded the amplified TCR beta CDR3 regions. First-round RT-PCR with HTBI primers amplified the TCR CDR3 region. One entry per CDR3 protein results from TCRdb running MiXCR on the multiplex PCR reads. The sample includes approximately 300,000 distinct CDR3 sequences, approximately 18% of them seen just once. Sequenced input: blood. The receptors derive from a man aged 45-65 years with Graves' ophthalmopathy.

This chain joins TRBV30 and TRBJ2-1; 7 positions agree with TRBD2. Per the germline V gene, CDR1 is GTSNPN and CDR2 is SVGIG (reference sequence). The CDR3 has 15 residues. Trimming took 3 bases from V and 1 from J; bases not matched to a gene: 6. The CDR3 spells CAWSWGAGSYNEQFF. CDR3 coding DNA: TGTGCCTGGAGCTGGGGAGCGGGATCCTACAATGAGCAGTTCTTC.

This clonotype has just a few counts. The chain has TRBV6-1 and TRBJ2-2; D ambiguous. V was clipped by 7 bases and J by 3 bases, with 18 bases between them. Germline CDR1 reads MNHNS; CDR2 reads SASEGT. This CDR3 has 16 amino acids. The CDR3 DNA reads TGTGCCAGCACCGAACTACGACAAACCTACACCGGGGAGCTGTTTTTT. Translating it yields CASTELRQTYTGELFF.

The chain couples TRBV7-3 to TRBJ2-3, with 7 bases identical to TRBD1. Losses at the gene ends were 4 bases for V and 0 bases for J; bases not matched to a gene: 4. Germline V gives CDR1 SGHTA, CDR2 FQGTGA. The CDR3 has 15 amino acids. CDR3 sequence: CASSSTGESTDTQYF. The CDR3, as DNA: TGTGCCAGCAGCTCAACAGGGGAAAGCACAGATACGCAGTATTTT. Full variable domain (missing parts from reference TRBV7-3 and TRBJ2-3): GAGVSQTPSNKVTEKGKYVELRCDPISGHTALYWYRQSLGQGPEFLIYFQGTGAADDSGLPNDRFFAVRPEGSVSTLKIQRTERGDSAVYLCASSSTGESTDTQYFGPGTRLTVL.

CDR3 DNA: TGTGCCAGCAGCTTTTTGACAGGGATGAGCACTGAAGCTTTCTTT. Protein sequence: CASSFLTGMSTEAFF. This chain uses TRBV11-2 with TRBJ1-1, with 7 bases fitting TRBD1. The V gene end was trimmed by 3 bases and the J gene end by 4 bases; junction bases not matched to a gene: 8. Germline lookup yields CDR1 SGHAT and CDR2 FQNNGV. This CDR3 spans 15 amino acids.

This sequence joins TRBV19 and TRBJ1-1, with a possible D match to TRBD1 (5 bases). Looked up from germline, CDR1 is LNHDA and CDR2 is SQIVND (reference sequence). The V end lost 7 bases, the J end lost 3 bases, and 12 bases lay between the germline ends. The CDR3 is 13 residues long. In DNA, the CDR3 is TGTGCCAGTACCGAGGGGTGGGACACTGAAGCTTTCTTT. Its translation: CASTEGWDTEAFF.

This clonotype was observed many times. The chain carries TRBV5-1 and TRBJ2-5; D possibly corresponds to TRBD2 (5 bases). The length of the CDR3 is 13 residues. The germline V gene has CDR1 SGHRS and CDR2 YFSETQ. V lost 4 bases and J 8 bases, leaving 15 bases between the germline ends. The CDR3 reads CASSRSLGSTQYF. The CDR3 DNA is TGCGCCAGCAGCCGATCACTGGGGAGCACCCAGTACTTC.

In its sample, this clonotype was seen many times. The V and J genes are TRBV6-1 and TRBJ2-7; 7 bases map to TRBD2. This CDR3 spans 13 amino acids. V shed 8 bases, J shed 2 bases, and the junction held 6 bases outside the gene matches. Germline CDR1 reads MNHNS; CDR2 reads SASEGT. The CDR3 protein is CASGRDYAYEQYF. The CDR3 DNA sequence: TGTGCCAGCGGGCGGGACTACGCCTACGAGCAGTACTTC.

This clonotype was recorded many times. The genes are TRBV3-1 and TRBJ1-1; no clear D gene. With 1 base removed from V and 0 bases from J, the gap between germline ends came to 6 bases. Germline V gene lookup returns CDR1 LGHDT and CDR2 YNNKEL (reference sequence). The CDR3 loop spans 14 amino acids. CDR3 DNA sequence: TGTGCCAGCAGCCAAGGGAGAATGAACACTGAAGCTTTCTTT. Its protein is CASSQGRMNTEAFF.

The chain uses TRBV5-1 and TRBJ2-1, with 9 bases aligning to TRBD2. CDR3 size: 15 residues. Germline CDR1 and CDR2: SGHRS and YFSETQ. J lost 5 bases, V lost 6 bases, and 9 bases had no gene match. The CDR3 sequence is CASTLRTSAHNEQFF. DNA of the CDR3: TGCGCCAGCACCCTGAGGACTAGCGCTCACAATGAGCAGTTCTTC. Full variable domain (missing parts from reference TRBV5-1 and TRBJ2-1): KAGVTQTPRYLIKTRGQQVTLSCSPISGHRSVSWYQQTPGQGLQFLFEYFSETQRNKGNFPGRFSGRQFSNSRSEMNVSTLELGDSALYLCASTLRTSAHNEQFFGPGTRLTVL.

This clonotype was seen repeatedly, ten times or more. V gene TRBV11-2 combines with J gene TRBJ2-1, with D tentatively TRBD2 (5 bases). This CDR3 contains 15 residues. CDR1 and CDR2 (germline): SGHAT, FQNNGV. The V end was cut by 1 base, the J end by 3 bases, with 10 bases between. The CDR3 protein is CASSLVPGIYNEQFF. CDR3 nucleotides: TGTGCCAGCAGCTTAGTTCCCGGGATCTACAATGAGCAGTTCTTC.

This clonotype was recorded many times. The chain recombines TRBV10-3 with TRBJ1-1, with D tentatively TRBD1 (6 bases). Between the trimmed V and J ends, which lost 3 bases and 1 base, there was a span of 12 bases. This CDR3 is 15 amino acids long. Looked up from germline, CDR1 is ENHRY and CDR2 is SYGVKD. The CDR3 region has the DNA TGTGCCATCAGTGAATTCAGGGGCAAGAACACTGAAGCTTTCTTT. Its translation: CAISEFRGKNTEAFF.

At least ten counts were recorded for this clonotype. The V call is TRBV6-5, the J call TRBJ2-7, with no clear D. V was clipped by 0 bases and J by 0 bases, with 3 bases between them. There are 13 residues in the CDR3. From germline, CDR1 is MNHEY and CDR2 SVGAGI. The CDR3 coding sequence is TGTGCCAGCAGTTACTCGAGCTCCTACGAGCAGTACTTC. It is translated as CASSYSSSYEQYF.

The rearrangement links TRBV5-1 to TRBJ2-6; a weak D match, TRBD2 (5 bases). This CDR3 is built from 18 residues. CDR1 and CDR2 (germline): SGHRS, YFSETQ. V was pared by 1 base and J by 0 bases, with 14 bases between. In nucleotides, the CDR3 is TGCGCCAGCAGCTTGATGAGGGCCCGCCGCTCTGGGGCCAACGTCCTGACTTTC. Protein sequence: CASSLMRARRSGANVLTF.